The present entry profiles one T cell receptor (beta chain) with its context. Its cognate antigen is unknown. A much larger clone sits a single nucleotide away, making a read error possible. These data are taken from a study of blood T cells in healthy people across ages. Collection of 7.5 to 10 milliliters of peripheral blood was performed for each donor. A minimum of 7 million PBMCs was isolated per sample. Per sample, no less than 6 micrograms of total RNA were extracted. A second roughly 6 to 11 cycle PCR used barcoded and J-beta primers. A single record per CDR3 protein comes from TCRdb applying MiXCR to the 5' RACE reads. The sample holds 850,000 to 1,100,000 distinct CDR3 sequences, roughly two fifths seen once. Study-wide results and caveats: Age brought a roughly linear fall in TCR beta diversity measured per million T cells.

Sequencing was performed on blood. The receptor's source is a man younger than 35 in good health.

CDR3 DNA: TGTGCCACTAGCTATAACTCCTACAATGAGCAGTTCTTC. It yields the protein CATSYNSYNEQFF. This chain links TRBV2 with TRBJ2-1; D is perhaps TRBD2 (5 bases). The V end was cut by 10 bases, the J end by 0 bases, with 10 bases between. The CDR3 has 13 residues. Germline V gene lookup returns CDR1 SNHLY and CDR2 FYNNEI.